What follows are 24 T cell receptor beta chains derived from one specimen sequenced in a study of T cells in Graves' hyperthyroidism and ophthalmopathy. Amplified TCR beta CDR3 regions derived from RNA transcripts. First-round RT-PCR of the TCR CDR3 relied on the HTBI primer set. TCRdb reprocessed the multiplex PCR reads via MiXCR and lists one record per CDR3 protein. The table lists approximately 500,000 distinct CDR3 sequences, around 46% of them singletons, with more than 7% in the top ten. Sequencing used peripheral blood or thyroid tissue (not recorded which). Every receptor here comes from a woman between 18 and 30 years old with Graves' hyperthyroidism.

The chain carries TRBV5-1 and TRBJ2-2; D is perhaps TRBD2 (5 bases). CDR1 is SGHRS and CDR2 is YFSETQ in the germline V gene. Trimming left V 0 bases short and J 0 bases short, with 12 bases between. This CDR3 comprises 17 residues. Here the CDR3 reads CASSLEGERANTGELFF. The CDR3 region has the DNA TGCGCCAGCAGCTTGGAAGGCGAGAGGGCGAACACCGGGGAGCTGTTTTTT.

Here the CDR3 DNA reads TGTGCCAGCAGTTCTGACAGACTAGCCAAAAACATTCAGTACTTC. This encodes CASSSDRLAKNIQYF. J is TRBJ2-4 and V is TRBV12-3 or TRBV12-4; perhaps TRBD1 as D (5 bases). V was trimmed by 4 bases and J by 0 bases, leaving 10 bases between them. This CDR3 contains 15 residues.

The gene calls are TRBV2 and TRBJ1-2; a weak D match, TRBD1 (6 bases). Germline V gene sequence: CDR1 SNHLY, CDR2 FYNNEI. The CDR3 consists of 16 residues. The ends were cut back, 4 bases at V and 5 bases at J, with 20 bases in the middle. CDR3 amino acids: CASSVIRDTLGYGYTF. CDR3 nucleotides: TGTGCCAGCAGTGTTATCAGGGACACCCTCGGATATGGCTACACCTTC.

This clonotype came up many times. The rearrangement joins TRBV20-1 to TRBJ1-4, with TRBD1 as a possible D gene (5 bases). The CDR3 is 15 residues long. Looked up from germline, CDR1 is DFQATT and CDR2 is SNEGSKA (reference sequence). The V and J ends lost 5 bases and 0 bases respectively, with 13 bases between them. The CDR3 nucleotides are TGCAGTGCTTCGAGGCGAGGGGCAACTAATGAAAAACTGTTTTTT. Protein sequence: CSASRRGATNEKLFF.

Comment on this clonotype: This may be a read error, as it is one base from a much larger clone. The rearrangement joins TRBV9 to TRBJ2-7, with TRBD2 matching over 8 bases. Germline CDR1 SGDLS, CDR2 YYNGEE. The CDR3 contains 15 residues. CDR3 bases: TGCGCCAGCAGCCTCGGGGGGGACGGGCCCTACGGGCAGTACTTC. Its translation is CASSLGGDGPYGQYF.

This clonotype has at least ten counts. The genes are TRBV2 and TRBJ1-4, with 7 bases identical to TRBD1. The V and J ends lost 8 bases and 4 bases, in that order; junction bases with no gene match: 10. Germline-derived CDR1 and CDR2 are SNHLY and FYNNEI. This CDR3 is built from 15 residues. The CDR3, as DNA: TGTGCCAGCGGGAATAGGGGGCTCGGTAATGAAAAACTGTTTTTT. This translates into CASGNRGLGNEKLFF.

This clonotype appeared many times. CDR3 sequence: CAISVGYEQYF. CDR3 nucleotides: TGTGCCATCAGTGTAGGGTACGAGCAGTACTTC. The chain uses TRBV10-3 and TRBJ2-7, with unresolved D. V lost 4 bases and J lost 4, with 5 bases in between. The CDR3 consists of 11 residues. Germline-derived CDR1 and CDR2 are ENHRY and SYGVKD.

This chain connects TRBV24-1 to TRBJ2-2; D is uncertain. Germline V gene sequence: CDR1 KGHDR, CDR2 SFDVKD. The V end was cut by 3 bases, the J end by 7 bases, with 29 bases between. The CDR3 spans 20 residues. The CDR3 loop reads CATSDRAAWKTRRGIGELFF. The CDR3 region has the DNA TGTGCCACCAGTGATCGCGCCGCCTGGAAGACAAGGAGAGGAATCGGGGAGCTGTTTTTT.

The chain recombines TRBV7-8 with TRBJ2-7; D tentatively reads TRBD1 or TRBD2 (5 bases each). The CDR3 covers 13 residues. Trimming stripped 5 bases from V and 7 bases from J, with 15 bases between. Per the germline V gene, CDR1 is SGHVS and CDR2 is FQNEAQ. The CDR3 DNA is TGTGCCAGCAGCCCGGGGCCTATCAATGAGCAGTACTTC. Translating gives CASSPGPINEQYF.

This clonotype occurred once. The chain employs TRBV2 and TRBJ1-4; D is undetermined. Germline assignment: CDR1 SNHLY and CDR2 FYNNEI. The CDR3 loop spans 13 amino acids. V shed 11 bases and J shed 5 bases, with 15 bases lying between them. CDR3 residues: CASSEGQNEKLFF. The DNA for the CDR3 is TGTGCCTCTAGCGAGGGTCAGAATGAAAAACTGTTTTTT.

V gene TRBV29-1 combines with J gene TRBJ1-1; D might be TRBD1 (5 bases). Germline V lookup: CDR1 SQVTM, CDR2 ANQGSEA. Trimming shortened V by 7 bases and J by 5 bases, and 11 bases separated the two germline ends. The CDR3 spans 11 residues. DNA for the CDR3: TGCAGCGCCAGGGAGGGAACTGAAGCTTTCTTT. Encoded protein: CSAREGTEAFF.

This clonotype was detected many times. The chain joins TRBV20-1 to TRBJ2-5; D might be TRBD1 (6 bases). Trimming left V 4 bases short and J 0 bases short, with 18 bases between. This CDR3 spans 16 amino acids. CDR1 DFQATT and CDR2 SNEGSKA come from the germline V gene (reference sequence). The DNA for the CDR3 is TGCAGTGCTAATCCAGGGGCGGCCGAATACCAAGAGACCCAGTACTTC. Translating gives CSANPGAAEYQETQYF.

In its sample, this clonotype was seen many times. The rearrangement joins TRBV20-1 to TRBJ1-5; a possible D gene is TRBD1 (5 bases). The CDR3 extends over 14 amino acids. Looked up from germline, CDR1 is DFQATT and CDR2 is SNEGSKA (reference sequence). V lost 0 bases and J lost 5, with 11 bases in between. CDR3 sequence reads: CSARDLAGYQPQHF. The CDR3 coding sequence is TGCAGTGCTAGAGACTTGGCAGGGTATCAGCCCCAGCATTTT.

The chain is built from TRBV2 and TRBJ2-7, with TRBD1 matching over 12 bases. CDR1 is SNHLY and CDR2 is FYNNEI in the germline V gene. The J segment lost 7 bases and the V segment lost 8 bases, leaving 9 bases of the junction unmatched. This CDR3 is built from 14 residues. DNA of the CDR3: TGTGCCAGCCTGCTGGGACAGGGGGCTAGTGAGCAGTACTTC. Amino acid sequence: CASLLGQGASEQYF.

The rearrangement links TRBV13 to TRBJ2-6; D might be TRBD2 (5 bases). With 4 bases removed from V and 0 bases from J, the gap between germline ends came to 13 bases. Germline V gene sequence: CDR1 PRHDT, CDR2 FYEKMQ (reference sequence). The CDR3 spans 17 residues. In nucleotides, the CDR3 is TGTGCCAGCAGCTCGGACTTCTTCCTCTCTGGGGCCAACGTCCTGACTTTC. Amino acids: CASSSDFFLSGANVLTF.

This clonotype was seen many times. This chain joins TRBV2 and TRBJ1-5; TRBD1 might be the D (6 bases). Germline CDR1 SNHLY, CDR2 FYNNEI. The CDR3 spans 13 residues. Trimming took 7 bases from V and 8 from J, leaving 15 bases between them. This CDR3 is CASISQPGEPQHF. CDR3 nucleotide sequence: TGTGCCAGCATAAGCCAGCCAGGGGAGCCCCAGCATTTT.

This clonotype was seen at least ten times. V and J are TRBV6-5 and TRBJ1-5, with D perhaps TRBD1 (5 bases). CDR1 MNHEY and CDR2 SVGAGI come from the germline V gene. Trimming stripped 1 base from V and 5 bases from J, with 9 bases between. The CDR3 extends over 14 amino acids. CDR3 amino acids: CASSYLGGDQPQHF. The CDR3, as DNA: TGTGCCAGCAGTTACTTGGGAGGGGATCAGCCCCAGCATTTT.

This clonotype was found many times. The chain recombines TRBV5-1 with TRBJ2-7; 9 bases are shared with TRBD2. Germline V gene lookup returns CDR1 SGHRS and CDR2 YFSETQ. The CDR3 has 14 amino acids. V shed 4 bases, J shed 0 bases, and the junction held 2 bases outside the gene matches. CDR3 DNA: TGCGCCAGCAGCGCTAGCGGGGACTCCTACGAGCAGTACTTC. Protein product: CASSASGDSYEQYF. The variable domain in full, completed from reference TRBV5-1 and TRBJ2-7, reads KAGVTQTPRYLIKTRGQQVTLSCSPISGHRSVSWYQQTPGQGLQFLFEYFSETQRNKGNFPGRFSGRQFSNSRSEMNVSTLELGDSALYLCASSASGDSYEQYFGPGTRLTVT.

This clonotype was picked up many times. The CDR3 is CASSPRRRNLYEQYF. CDR3 coding DNA: TGTGCCAGCAGCCCGCGTCGGCGGAACCTTTACGAGCAGTACTTC. The chain recombines TRBV13 with TRBJ2-7; D remains ambiguous. With 5 bases removed from V and 4 bases from J, the gap between germline ends came to 18 bases. In germline, CDR1 is PRHDT, CDR2 FYEKMQ (reference sequence). The CDR3 covers 15 residues. The variable domain in full, completed from reference TRBV13 and TRBJ2-7, reads AAGVIQSPRHLIKEKRETATLKCYPIPRHDTVYWYQQGPGQDPQFLISFYEKMQSDKGSIPDRFSAQQFSDYHSELNMSSLELGDSALYFCASSPRRRNLYEQYFGPGTRLTVT.

CDR3 nucleotide sequence: TGTGCCATCAGTGGTGGGGCTAGCGGGAGGACAGAGACCCAGTACTTC. Amino acid sequence: CAISGGASGRTETQYF. The chain couples TRBV10-3 to TRBJ2-5, with TRBD2 matching over 11 bases. V lost 4 bases, J lost 4 bases, and 8 bases stayed unmatched. The CDR3 runs 16 residues. Germline loops: CDR1 ENHRY, CDR2 SYGVKD.

The chain recombines TRBV6-1 with TRBJ1-4; D gene ambiguous. The CDR3 totals 13 residues. The V and J ends lost 1 base and 8 bases respectively, with 8 bases between them. CDR1 is MNHNS and CDR2 is SASEGT in the germline V gene. DNA for the CDR3: TGTGCCAGCAGTGAAGAATCCTTCGAAAAACTGTTTTTT. This sequence encodes CASSEESFEKLFF.

This chain connects TRBV7-3 to TRBJ1-2; 9 nucleotides line up with TRBD1. V trimming: 5 bases; J trimming: 8 bases; junction bases outside the gene matches: 9. CDR1 and CDR2 (germline): SGHTA, FQGTGA. CDR3 length: 14 residues. The CDR3 coding sequence is TGTGCCAGCAGCCCGACGGACAGGGGAGGAGGCTACACCTTC. This sequence encodes CASSPTDRGGGYTF.

The chain joins TRBV7-3 to TRBJ1-1; D not resolved. This CDR3 is built from 13 residues. V was clipped by 2 bases and J by 6 bases, with 10 bases between them. From germline, CDR1 is SGHTA and CDR2 FQGTGA. The CDR3: CASSLAPGSEAFF. The CDR3 DNA sequence: TGTGCCAGCAGCTTAGCCCCGGGCTCTGAAGCTTTCTTT.

At least ten counts were recorded for this clonotype. This sequence joins TRBV28 and TRBJ2-7; D is ambiguous. Trimming pared 6 bases from V and 2 bases from J, leaving 11 bases between. Germline CDR1 is MDHEN and CDR2 is SYDVKM. CDR3 length: 13 amino acids. Here the CDR3 reads CASSPGPTYEQYF. The CDR3, as DNA: TGTGCCAGCAGCCCCGGGCCGACCTACGAGCAGTACTTC.